What follows is one T cell receptor beta chain and its context. Its antigen is still unknown. The input lacks base qualities; no much larger clone sits a single base away. The source of the sample is a study of T cell changes during pregnancy in multiple sclerosis (dated by TCRdb to the late 2010s). Broadly, across the study: The study examined how the T cell repertoire changed over the course of pregnancy in women with multiple sclerosis.

Library creation used the immunoSEQ multiplex PCR assay. TCRdb holds this immuneACCESS table with in-frame rearrangements only. Some clones are missing; in checked studies, unresolved V genes explain under half, and the rest has no known cause. A total of 100,000 or so clones appear in this sample, 91% of them only once. Around 3.2% of the sample goes to the ten largest clones. Including the terminal cysteine and phenylalanine, the CDR3 comprises 15 residues. The retained sequence is limited to the CDR3, 45 bases, with the frame set at the first base. Based on the germline V gene, the CDR1 and CDR2 sequences are MDHEN and SYDVKM. V loses 6 bases at its end and J loses 3 bases; junction bases beyond the gene matches: 8.

The rearranged chain carries TRBV28 and TRBJ1-5; 7 central nucleotides agree with TRBD1. The sample here was peripheral blood, taken in the second trimester of pregnancy. This clonotype was obtained from a female donor with multiple sclerosis, enrolled in a pregnancy study. The CDR3 protein is CASSSTGTDNQPQHF. The nucleotides are TGTGCCAGCAGCTCGACCGGGACAGACAATCAGCCCCAGCATTTT.